This T cell receptor gamma chain was found in a study of Vδ1+ human thymocytes. General study results and limits: Unlike peripheral blood Vdelta1+ controls, thymic delta-chain sequences included roughly 18% Vdelta2 and few Vdelta3. In the thymus, TRG and TRD repertoires looked highly polyclonal with Gaussian CDR3 lengths.

Alphabeta T cells were depleted, then CD3+ Vdelta1+ Vdelta2- thymocytes were FACS-sorted. Purity of the sorted Vdelta1+ thymocytes ranged from about 97% to 99.6%. The template was reverse-transcribed extracted RNA. CDR3 amplicons came from multiplex PCR with pooled V-gene forward and constant-region reverse primers. TCRdb reapplied CATT to the multiplex PCR reads. The sample records over 25,000 gamma-chain clones, around 20% being singletons. This clone was counted between two and nine times. Its antigen is not known. The length of the CDR3 is 12 residues. Germline loops: CDR1 EGSTGY, CDR2 YDSYTSSV. The trim removed 1 base at V and 8 bases at J, leaving 5 bases unmatched.

The chain combines TRGV4 with TRGJ1 or TRGJ2. The receptor was derived from a boy less than two years old who had congenital heart surgery. The sequenced material came from Vdelta1+ gamma-delta thymocytes from the thymus. Regarding subset: FACS-sorted CD3+ TCRalphabeta- TCRVdelta1+ TCRVdelta2- thymocytes. The CDR3: CATWDGTHKKLF. CDR3 DNA: TGTGCCACCTGGGATGGAACCCATAAGAAACTCTTT.